Listed below are T cell receptor beta chains from one sample, sequenced in a study of patients and donors after allogeneic stem cell transplantation. TCRdb independently ran MiXCR on the RT-PCR reads; one entry per CDR3 protein. Altogether about 960,000 distinct CDR3 sequences are present, more than 15% being singletons, with the ten largest covering around 6%. Sequences were obtained from blood, either unsorted or a sorted T cell fraction (not recorded which). The receptors stem from a human donor who was either an allogeneic HSCT recipient or a stem cell or donor lymphocyte infusion donor (not recorded which). It is not recorded whose cells these are; they may come from a transplant donor. CDR3s include the opening cysteine and the closing phenylalanine or tryptophan. The D gene is left open where the match is weak.

D gene: -; CDR3 length: 16; J gene: TRBJ2-4; V gene: TRBV5-1; CDR3 protein: CASSSIPGPPKNIQYF
D gene: -; CDR3 length: 14; J gene: TRBJ2-7; V gene: TRBV7-7; CDR3 protein: CASSLGPGSNEQYF
D gene: -; CDR3 length: 17; J gene: TRBJ2-1; V gene: TRBV27; CDR3 protein: CASSARQGTSVADEQFF
D gene: -; CDR3 length: 13; J gene: TRBJ2-3; V gene: TRBV29-1; CDR3 protein: CSTAGGKADTQYF
D gene: -; CDR3 length: 12; J gene: TRBJ2-1; V gene: TRBV7-9; CDR3 protein: CASGPGNLEQFF
D gene: TRBD1; CDR3 length: 15; J gene: TRBJ2-7; V gene: TRBV5-5; CDR3 protein: CASSIEDRERYEQYF
D gene: -; CDR3 length: 11; J gene: TRBJ1-1; V gene: TRBV29-1; CDR3 protein: CSVGTGTEAFF
D gene: -; CDR3 length: 14; J gene: TRBJ2-3; V gene: TRBV12-3/TRBV12-4; CDR3 protein: CASSPNLEPDTQYF
D gene: -; CDR3 length: 15; J gene: TRBJ2-2; V gene: TRBV6-1; CDR3 protein: CASSRQDIGTGELFF
D gene: TRBD2; CDR3 length: 19; J gene: TRBJ2-3; V gene: TRBV4-2; CDR3 protein: CASSHREGTSGGWGDTQYF
D gene: -; CDR3 length: 15; J gene: TRBJ2-1; V gene: TRBV7-9; CDR3 protein: CASSFVLGNDNEQFF
D gene: -; CDR3 length: 12; J gene: TRBJ2-3; V gene: TRBV4-1; CDR3 protein: CASSQGGYTQYF
D gene: -; CDR3 length: 16; J gene: TRBJ2-6; V gene: TRBV24-1; CDR3 protein: CATSDLTGAGANVLTF
D gene: -; CDR3 length: 12; J gene: TRBJ2-1; V gene: TRBV3-1; CDR3 protein: CASSLPGRQQFF
D gene: -; CDR3 length: 12; J gene: TRBJ2-7; V gene: TRBV30; CDR3 protein: CAWSDAGFEQYF
D gene: TRBD1; CDR3 length: 14; J gene: TRBJ2-7; V gene: TRBV20-1; CDR3 protein: CSALDRDFSYEQYF
D gene: -; CDR3 length: 13; J gene: TRBJ2-3; V gene: TRBV3-1; CDR3 protein: CASSQLMGDTQYF
D gene: TRBD2; CDR3 length: 17; J gene: TRBJ2-1; V gene: TRBV27; CDR3 protein: CASSLSGVGLAANEQFF
D gene: TRBD2; CDR3 length: 15; J gene: TRBJ2-3; V gene: TRBV20-1; CDR3 protein: CSASGLAGKRDTQYF
D gene: -; CDR3 length: 14; J gene: TRBJ2-4; V gene: TRBV6-5; CDR3 protein: CASSLGSFGNIQYF
D gene: -; CDR3 length: 13; J gene: TRBJ2-7; V gene: TRBV4-3; CDR3 protein: CASSQARGHEQYF
D gene: TRBD2; CDR3 length: 16; J gene: TRBJ2-3; V gene: TRBV20-1; CDR3 protein: CSARVFSGVSTDTQYF
D gene: TRBD1; CDR3 length: 18; J gene: TRBJ2-7; V gene: TRBV18; CDR3 protein: CASSPFRTGGEEWHEQYF
D gene: TRBD1; CDR3 length: 18; J gene: TRBJ2-7; V gene: TRBV11-1; CDR3 protein: CASSHLPGRGQGAYEQYF
D gene: TRBD1; CDR3 length: 16; J gene: TRBJ2-3; V gene: TRBV9; CDR3 protein: CASSGRQGVSTDTQYF
D gene: TRBD2; CDR3 length: 14; J gene: TRBJ2-2; V gene: TRBV25-1; CDR3 protein: CASGLAGGTGELFF
D gene: -; CDR3 length: 16; J gene: TRBJ2-1; V gene: TRBV5-6; CDR3 protein: CASSFRSGRTYNEQFF
D gene: -; CDR3 length: 15; J gene: TRBJ1-2; V gene: TRBV30; CDR3 protein: CAWSFTGLENYGYTF
D gene: TRBD1; CDR3 length: 13; J gene: TRBJ2-2; V gene: TRBV25-1; CDR3 protein: CASTSQGYGELFF
D gene: -; CDR3 length: 12; J gene: TRBJ2-7; V gene: TRBV10-3; CDR3 protein: CAISEYPLEQYF